The clone carrying this T cell receptor (beta chain) was seen more than once but under ten times. What it recognizes is unknown. Each TCR beta cDNA library carried unique molecular identifiers. TCRdb itself ran the PCR reads through MiXCR, one entry per CDR3 protein. The table records over 150,000 distinct CDR3 sequences, 30% of them present only once. This sample is drawn from a study of post-analysis software for immune sequencing data. Study-wide context: Courses of disease covered relapsing-remitting, secondary progressive and progressive-relapsing multiple sclerosis.

General study results and limits: For normalized Chao1 diversity, multiple sclerosis patients scored significantly lower than controls did. Controls had lower frequencies than patients of about 5 TRBV segments, which included TRBV5-6, TRBV5-1 and TRBV20-1.

Germline V gene sequence: CDR1 DFQATT, CDR2 SNEGSKA (reference sequence). The CDR3 totals 13 residues. V shed 6 bases and J shed 2 bases, with 11 bases lying between them. This receptor was identified in a girl aged 10-17 years with multiple sclerosis. The specimen sequenced was blood. This chain connects TRBV20-1 to TRBJ1-5; TRBD1 might be the D (5 bases). The CDR3: CSAKAGGNQPQHF. The CDR3 DNA is TGCAGTGCGAAGGCGGGGGGCAATCAGCCCCAGCATTTT.